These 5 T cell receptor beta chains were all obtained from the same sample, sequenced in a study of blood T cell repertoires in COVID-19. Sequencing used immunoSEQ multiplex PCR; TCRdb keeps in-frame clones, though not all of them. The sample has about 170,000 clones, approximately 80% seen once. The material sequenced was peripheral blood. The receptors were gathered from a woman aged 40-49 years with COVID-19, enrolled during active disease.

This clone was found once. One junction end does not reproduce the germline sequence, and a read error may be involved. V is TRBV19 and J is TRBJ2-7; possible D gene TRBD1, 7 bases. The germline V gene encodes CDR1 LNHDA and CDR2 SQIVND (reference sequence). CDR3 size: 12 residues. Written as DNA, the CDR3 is TGTGCCAGCCGCGGGGACAGTCTCGATCGGGCCTTC. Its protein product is CASRGDSLDRAF.

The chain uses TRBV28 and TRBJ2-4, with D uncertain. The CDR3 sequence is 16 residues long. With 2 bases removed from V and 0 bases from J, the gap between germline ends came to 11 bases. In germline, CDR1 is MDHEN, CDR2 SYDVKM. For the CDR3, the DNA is TGTGCCAGCAGTTTAAGTGTTGGCCTAGCCAAAAACATTCAGTACTTC. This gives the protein CASSLSVGLAKNIQYF.

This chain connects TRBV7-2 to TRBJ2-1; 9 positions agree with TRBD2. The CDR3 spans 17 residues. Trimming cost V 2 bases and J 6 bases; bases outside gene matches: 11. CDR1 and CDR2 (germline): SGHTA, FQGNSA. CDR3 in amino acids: CASSLRASAGGRNEQFF. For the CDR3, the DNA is TGTGCCAGCAGCTTAAGGGCGTCGGCGGGGGGGCGCAATGAGCAGTTCTTC.

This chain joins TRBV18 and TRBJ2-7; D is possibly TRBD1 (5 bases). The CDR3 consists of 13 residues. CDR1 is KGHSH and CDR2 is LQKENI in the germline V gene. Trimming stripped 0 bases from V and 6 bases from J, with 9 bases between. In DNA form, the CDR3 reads TGTGCCAGCTCACCACCAGCAGGGCGCGAGCAGTACGTC. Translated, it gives CASSPPAGREQYV.

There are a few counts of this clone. CDR3 loop: CASGPGLAEYQETQYF. In DNA, the CDR3 is TGTGCTAGTGGCCCTGGACTAGCGGAGTACCAAGAGACCCAGTACTTC. The V and J genes are TRBV12-5 and TRBJ2-5; 10 nucleotides align to TRBD2. Trimming at V came to 6 bases and at J to 0 bases, leaving 7 bases not matched to a gene. This CDR3 is 16 amino acids long. Per the germline V gene, CDR1 is LGHNT and CDR2 is FRNRAP.